This T cell receptor beta chain was recovered during a study of T-cell reconstitution after alpha-beta-depleted transplantation in children. A note on this clonotype: What it binds is unknown. The germline gene is not matched at one end of the junction; a read error may be the cause.

General study points: At around two months after transplant, the alpha-beta T cells were reportedly derived from several hundred expanded clones that came from non-depleted graft cells. One year after transplant, T-cell counts and diversity came mostly from newly produced T cells. From surviving recipient T cells and thymic progenitors came the high day-60 TCRbeta diversity observed in some patients.

It was with unique molecular identifiers that the TCRbeta library was prepared. TCRdb itself ran the PCR reads through MiXCR, one entry per CDR3 protein. The sample yields over 400,000 distinct CDR3 sequences, roughly 44% seen once. The CDR3 runs to 14 residues. The germline V gene encodes CDR1 DFQATT and CDR2 SNEGSKA (reference sequence). The sample consisted of PBMCs, taken before TCRalphabeta/CD19-depleted stem cell transplant. The chain has TRBV20-1 and TRBJ2-7; 14 nucleotides align to TRBD2. The TCR originated in a girl aged 2 to 9 with aplastic anemia, due to receive a stem cell transplant. The CDR3 nucleotides are TGCAGTGCCGGGGGACTAGCGGGGGAGGCTGGTGGGTCCTTC. Protein: CSAGGLAGEAGGSF.